These 4 T cell receptor beta chains came from one sample sequenced in a study of blood T cell repertoires in COVID-19. Some clones are missing from TCRdb's copy, which holds only in-frame ones; the method was immunoSEQ multiplex PCR. This table has approximately 200,000 clones, approximately 92% appearing once. Input material: PBMCs or T cells enriched from blood (not recorded which). The receptors shown here come from a woman in her 40s with acute COVID-19.

The rearrangement uses TRBV5-8 and TRBJ1-3, with D maybe TRBD1 (5 bases). The CDR3 runs 16 residues. The ends were cut back, 1 base at V and 2 bases at J, with 13 bases in the middle. Germline lookup yields CDR1 SGHTS and CDR2 YDEGEE. CDR3 bases: TGTGCCAGCAGCTTGCTGCAGGGTCGCCCTGGAAACACCATATATTTT. As protein: CASSLLQGRPGNTIYF.

The chain has TRBV19 and TRBJ2-7, with D possibly matching TRBD2 (6 bases). This CDR3 is 14 amino acids long. Germline-derived CDR1 and CDR2 are LNHDA and SQIVND (reference sequence). Trimming removed 3 bases from V and 7 bases from J, with 16 bases in between. The CDR3 DNA reads as TGTGCCAGTAGTATTCGGCGGGGCTTAGGAGAGCAGTACTTC. Its translation: CASSIRRGLGEQYF.

The rearrangement joins TRBV5-1 to TRBJ2-1; D is unclear. The CDR3 consists of 13 residues. Trimming left V 4 bases short and J 5 bases short, with 10 bases between. CDR1 and CDR2 (germline): SGHRS, YFSETQ. The CDR3 DNA reads as TGCGCCAGCAGCACCGGTCCCAACAATGAGCAGTTCTTC. Residues: CASSTGPNNEQFF.

This chain uses TRBV7-9 with TRBJ2-1, with 12 bases fitting TRBD2. Trimming at V came to 2 bases and at J to 9 bases, leaving 8 bases not matched to a gene. The CDR3 has 16 residues. Germline V gene sequence: CDR1 SEHNR, CDR2 FQNEAQ (reference sequence). Here the CDR3 reads CASSLRGTSGGPEQFF. In DNA form, the CDR3 reads TGTGCCAGCAGCTTAAGGGGTACTAGCGGGGGGCCTGAGCAGTTCTTC.